By frequency in the sample, the clone carrying this T cell receptor (beta chain) is large. Antigen unknown. TCR libraries were prepared from about 16 ng of total RNA with the QIAseq Immune Repertoire TCR panel. TCRdb processed the reads anew with MiXCR; each CDR3 protein has one entry. The data hold a few hundred distinct CDR3 sequences, with 5.8% observed a single time. Sorting of live CD3+CD8+TCRalphabeta+ cells by PD-1 and/or TIGIT gave four subsets. There are 15 residues in the CDR3. CDR1 is SGHNT, CDR2 YYREEE, per germline (reference sequence). V lost 4 bases to trimming and J lost 2 bases, with 16 bases between them. The source of the sample is a study of circulating CD8 cells and anti-PD-1 response in melanoma. Turning to the study itself: Of roughly 13 patients, seven got anti-PD-1 first and six had prior therapy.

Findings of the study overall: DNEG was most diverse; TIGIT repertoires were least diverse.

Sequences were derived from CD8+ T cells from PBMCs, sampled at baseline or after one month of anti-PD-1 therapy (not recorded which). This clonotype was obtained from a human donor with melanoma. The chain uses TRBV5-4 and TRBJ2-7; D may match TRBD1 or TRBD2 (6 bases each). The CDR3 sequence: CASSPEGGFTYEQYF. Written as DNA, the CDR3 is TGTGCCAGCAGCCCCGAAGGGGGGTTCACCTACGAGCAGTACTTC. Filled out from reference TRBV5-4 and TRBJ2-7, the complete variable domain reads ETGVTQSPTHLIKTRGQQVTLRCSSQSGHNTVSWYQQALGQGPQFIFQYYREEENGRGNFPPRFSGLQFPNYSSELNVNALELDDSALYLCASSPEGGFTYEQYFGPGTRLTVT.